A selection of T cell receptor beta chains follows, all from one sample in a study of cytomegalovirus exposure and HLA in healthy donors. Data came from immunoSEQ multiplex PCR; TCRdb stores just in-frame clones and leaves some out. Found here are roughly 100,000 clones, approximately 82% of them singletons; the top ten hold approximately 2.4%. The sample was PBMCs. These receptors were taken from a man aged 40-49 years in good health and CMV-seronegative. The CDR3 runs from the conserved cysteine through the conserved F or W. Fields, in order: CDR3 protein, CDR3 DNA, CDR3 length, clone size, V gene, J gene, D gene. A D gene is named only where the DNA matches it firmly. Only part of the rows carry a size: once, few, many, or a class if the clone is expanded.

CDR3: CASSLGLAGMHQETQYF
DNA: TGCGCCAGCAGCTTAGGACTAGCGGGGATGCACCAAGAGACCCAGTACTTC
length: 17
size: NA
V: TRBV5-1
J: TRBJ2-5
D: TRBD2

CDR3: CASRVQGRDTEAFF
DNA: TGTGCCAGCAGGGTACAGGGAAGGGACACTGAAGCTTTCTTT
length: 14
size: NA
V: TRBV2
J: TRBJ1-1
D: NA

CDR3: CASSRRQWAGETQYF
DNA: TGTGCCAGCAGTCGCCGACAGTGGGCCGGAGAGACCCAGTACTTC
length: 15
size: NA
V: TRBV27
J: TRBJ2-5
D: NA

CDR3: CASSPGTTYNEQFF
DNA: TGCGCCAGCAGTCCCGGGACTACTTACAATGAGCAGTTCTTC
length: 14
size: once
V: TRBV5-1
J: TRBJ2-1
D: TRBD2

CDR3: CASSPGQTGELFF
DNA: TGTGCCAGCAGCCCGGGACAGACCGGGGAGCTGTTTTTT
length: 13
size: NA
V: TRBV5-4
J: TRBJ2-2
D: TRBD1

CDR3: CATQGTGELFF
DNA: TGTGCCACCCAGGGAACCGGGGAGCTGTTTTTT
length: 11
size: NA
V: TRBV2
J: TRBJ2-2
D: NA

CDR3: CASSLGGEQFF
DNA: TGCGCCAGCAGCTTGGGCGGGGAGCAGTTCTTC
length: 11
size: few
V: TRBV5-1
J: TRBJ2-1
D: NA

CDR3: CASTQGRNQPQHF
DNA: TGTGCCAGCACACAGGGCCGAAATCAGCCCCAGCATTTT
length: 13
size: NA
V: TRBV6-1
J: TRBJ1-5
D: NA

CDR3: CASGQGVLAAPYEQYF
DNA: TGTGCCAGCGGGCAAGGGGTCCTAGCGGCCCCCTACGAGCAGTACTTC
length: 16
size: NA
V: TRBV21-1
J: TRBJ2-7
D: NA

CDR3: CASSFATSESEQFF
DNA: TGTGCCAGCAGCTTCGCGACTAGCGAGTCTGAGCAGTTCTTC
length: 14
size: NA
V: TRBV5-6
J: TRBJ2-1
D: TRBD2

CDR3: CAISESEQLPRWYPTNEKLFF
DNA: TGTGCCATCAGTGAGTCGGAACAGTTACCTCGTTGGTACCCAACTAATGAAAAACTGTTTTTT
length: 21
size: NA
V: TRBV10-3
J: TRBJ1-4
D: NA

CDR3: CASSRTEPNTGELFF
DNA: TGTGCCAGCAGCAGAACAGAACCTAACACCGGGGAGCTGTTTTTT
length: 15
size: NA
V: TRBV9
J: TRBJ2-2
D: NA

CDR3: CASSSQGVRGYTF
DNA: TGTGCCAGCAGCTCTCAGGGGGTAAGAGGCTACACCTTC
length: 13
size: NA
V: TRBV7-9
J: TRBJ1-2
D: TRBD1

CDR3: CASAVAGGSYGNEQFF
DNA: TGTGCCAGCGCGGTAGCGGGGGGGTCATATGGCAATGAGCAGTTCTTC
length: 16
size: NA
V: TRBV6-4
J: TRBJ2-1
D: TRBD2

CDR3: CASSDLAGGRNEQFF
DNA: TGTGCCAGCAGCGACCTAGCGGGGGGGCGCAATGAGCAGTTCTTC
length: 15
size: few
V: TRBV11-2
J: TRBJ2-1
D: TRBD2

CDR3: CASSLVTSGGAVEQFF
DNA: TGTGCCAGCAGCTTAGTCACTAGCGGGGGGGCCGTTGAGCAGTTCTTC
length: 16
size: NA
V: TRBV7-2
J: TRBJ2-1
D: TRBD2

CDR3: CASSLESREQYF
DNA: TGTGCCAGCAGCTTAGAATCCCGTGAGCAGTACTTC
length: 12
size: NA
V: TRBV7-9
J: TRBJ2-7
D: NA

CDR3: CASRSFESQETQYF
DNA: TGCGCCAGCAGAAGTTTTGAGAGTCAAGAGACCCAGTACTTC
length: 14
size: few
V: TRBV5-1
J: TRBJ2-5
D: NA

CDR3: CASSVQGPQYF
DNA: TGTGCCAGCAGTGTTCAGGGCCCCCAGTACTTC
length: 11
size: NA
V: TRBV6-1
J: TRBJ2-5
D: NA

CDR3: CASSSTPATGRGGYGYTF
DNA: TGCGCCAGCAGCTCCACACCCGCGACAGGACGCGGGGGCTATGGCTACACCTTC
length: 18
size: NA
V: TRBV5-1
J: TRBJ1-2
D: NA

CDR3: CASSLSSTGGEGNTEAFF
DNA: TGTGCCAGCAGCTTATCCTCGACAGGGGGCGAGGGGAACACTGAAGCTTTCTTT
length: 18
size: NA
V: TRBV7-6
J: TRBJ1-1
D: TRBD1

CDR3: CASSFRGSGEAFF
DNA: TGTGCCAGCAGCTTCCGGGGGAGCGGTGAAGCTTTCTTT
length: 13
size: NA
V: TRBV11-2
J: TRBJ1-1
D: NA

CDR3: CASSMVTSGGAETQYF
DNA: TGTGCCAGTAGTATGGTTACTAGCGGGGGGGCCGAGACCCAGTACTTC
length: 16
size: NA
V: TRBV19
J: TRBJ2-5
D: TRBD2

CDR3: CASNERRGGPDTQYF
DNA: TGTGCCAGCAATGAAAGGCGGGGGGGCCCAGATACGCAGTATTTT
length: 15
size: NA
V: TRBV6-1
J: TRBJ2-3
D: TRBD2

CDR3: CASSPRSYEQYF
DNA: TGTGCCAGCAGCCCCCGGTCCTACGAGCAGTACTTC
length: 12
size: NA
V: TRBV5-5
J: TRBJ2-7
D: NA

CDR3: CATRGQLAKNIQYF
DNA: TGTGCCACCCGAGGACAGCTAGCCAAAAACATTCAGTACTTC
length: 14
size: NA
V: TRBV2
J: TRBJ2-4
D: NA